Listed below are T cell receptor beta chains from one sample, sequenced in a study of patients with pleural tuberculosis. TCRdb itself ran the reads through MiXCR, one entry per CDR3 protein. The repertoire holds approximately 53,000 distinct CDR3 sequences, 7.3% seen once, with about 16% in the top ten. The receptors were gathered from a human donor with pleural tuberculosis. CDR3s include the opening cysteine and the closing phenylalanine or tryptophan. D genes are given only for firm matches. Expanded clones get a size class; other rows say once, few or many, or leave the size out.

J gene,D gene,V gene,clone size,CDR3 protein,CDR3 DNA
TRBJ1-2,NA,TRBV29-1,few,CSAEPGLDYGYTF,TGCAGCGCCGAACCAGGGTTGGACTATGGCTACACCTTC
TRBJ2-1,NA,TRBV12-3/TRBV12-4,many,CASSPTYNEQFF,TGTGCCAGCAGCCCGACCTACAATGAGCAGTTCTTC
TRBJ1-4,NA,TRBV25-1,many,CASSEYWQGGDEKLFF,TGTGCCAGCAGTGAATATTGGCAGGGTGGGGATGAAAAACTGTTTTTT
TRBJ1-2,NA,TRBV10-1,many,CASSEAVDSSYTF,TGCGCCAGCAGTGAGGCGGTTGACAGCTCCTACACCTTC
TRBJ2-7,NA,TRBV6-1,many,CASSRGYEQYF,TGTGCCAGCAGCCGGGGCTACGAGCAGTACTTC
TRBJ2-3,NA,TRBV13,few,CASSLGLDTQYF,TGTGCCAGCAGCTTAGGATTAGATACGCAGTATTTT
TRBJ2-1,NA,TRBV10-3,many,CAISERGPEGYNEQFF,TGTGCCATCAGTGAGAGGGGCCCCGAGGGCTACAATGAGCAGTTCTTC
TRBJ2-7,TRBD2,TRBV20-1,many,CSARVSTSTEQYF,TGCAGTGCTAGGGTCTCGACTAGCACCGAGCAGTACTTC
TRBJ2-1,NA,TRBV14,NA,CASSWDPDHGQFF,TGTGCCAGCAGCTGGGACCCAGACCACGGGCAGTTCTTC
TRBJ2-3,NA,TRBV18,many,CASSISMLYADTQYF,TGTGCCAGCTCTATCTCTATGTTGTACGCAGATACGCAGTATTTT
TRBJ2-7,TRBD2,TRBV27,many,CASSLRSSGSYEQYF,TGTGCCAGCAGTTTACGGTCTAGCGGGTCCTACGAGCAGTACTTC
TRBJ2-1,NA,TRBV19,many,CASSLRSGNEQFF,TGTGCCAGTAGTCTCCGCAGCGGCAATGAGCAGTTCTTC
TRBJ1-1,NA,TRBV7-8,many,CASSLSVDEAFF,TGTGCCAGCAGCTTATCGGTAGATGAAGCTTTCTTT
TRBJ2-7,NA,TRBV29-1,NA,CSVEERGIHEQYF,TGCAGCGTTGAAGAGAGAGGGATCCACGAGCAGTACTTC
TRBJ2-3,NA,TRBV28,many,CASSYPGVIDTQYF,TGTGCCAGCAGTTACCCGGGAGTTATAGATACGCAGTATTTT
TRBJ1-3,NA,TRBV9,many,CASSGVSSGNTIYF,TGTGCCAGCAGCGGCGTAAGCTCTGGAAACACCATATATTTT
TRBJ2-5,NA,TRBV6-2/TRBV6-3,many,CASSRGPQETQYF,TGTGCCAGCAGCCGCGGACCCCAAGAGACCCAGTACTTC
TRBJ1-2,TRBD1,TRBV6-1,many,CASSGTGGANYGYTF,TGTGCCAGCAGTGGTACAGGGGGCGCGAACTATGGCTACACCTTC
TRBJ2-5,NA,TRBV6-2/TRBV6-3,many,CASSYYETQYF,TGTGCCAGCAGTTATTATGAGACCCAGTACTTC
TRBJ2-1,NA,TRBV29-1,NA,CSVAQDRLKTEQFF,TGCAGCGTTGCCCAGGACAGACTTAAAACTGAGCAGTTCTTC
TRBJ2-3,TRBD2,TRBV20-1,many,CSARDGTSGRDTQYF,TGCAGTGCTAGAGATGGGACTAGCGGGAGAGATACGCAGTATTTT
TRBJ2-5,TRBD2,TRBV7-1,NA,CASSSPGLDQETQYF,TGTGCCAGCAGCTCGCCGGGACTAGACCAAGAGACCCAGTACTTC
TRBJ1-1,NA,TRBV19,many,CASSTTQGGTEAFF,TGTGCCAGTAGTACCACTCAGGGTGGCACTGAAGCTTTCTTT
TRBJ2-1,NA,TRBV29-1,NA,CSVETRGKGNEQFF,TGCAGCGTTGAGACCAGGGGAAAGGGGAATGAGCAGTTCTTC
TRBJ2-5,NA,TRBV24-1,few,CATSDPTRLGETQYF,TGTGCCACCAGTGATCCTACTCGACTGGGAGAGACCCAGTACTTC
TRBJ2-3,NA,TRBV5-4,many,CASSLAGGKDTQYF,TGTGCCAGCAGCTTGGCGGGGGGCAAAGATACGCAGTATTTT
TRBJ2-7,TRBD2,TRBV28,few,CASSLPREGQYEQYF,TGTGCCAGCAGTTTACCGCGGGAGGGCCAATACGAGCAGTACTTC
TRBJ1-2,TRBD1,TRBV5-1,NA,CASSLGTEANYGYTF,TGCGCCAGCAGCCTGGGGACAGAAGCTAACTATGGCTACACCTTC
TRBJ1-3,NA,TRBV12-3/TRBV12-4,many,CASSSSRLPGNTIYF,TGTGCCAGCAGCTCGTCTCGTCTCCCTGGAAACACCATATATTTT
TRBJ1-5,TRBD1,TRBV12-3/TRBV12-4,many,CASSTRGQGKRPQHF,TGTGCCAGCAGTACAAGGGGACAGGGAAAGAGGCCCCAGCATTTT
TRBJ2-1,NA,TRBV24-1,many,CATSEPGTHYNEQFF,TGTGCCACCAGTGAGCCCGGGACACACTACAATGAGCAGTTCTTC
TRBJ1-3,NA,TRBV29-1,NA,CSVEDQGSSGNTIYF,TGCAGCGTTGAAGATCAAGGTTCCTCTGGAAACACCATATATTTT
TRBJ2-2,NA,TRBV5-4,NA,CASSLLSGNTGELFF,TGTGCCAGCAGCTTGCTCAGCGGAAACACCGGGGAGCTGTTTTTT
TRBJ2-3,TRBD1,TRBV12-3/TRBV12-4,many,CASRGQGAGDTQYF,TGTGCCAGCAGGGGACAGGGGGCGGGAGATACGCAGTATTTT
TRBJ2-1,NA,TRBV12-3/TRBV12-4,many,CASRVQDVGQFF,TGTGCCAGCAGGGTTCAGGACGTTGGGCAGTTCTTC
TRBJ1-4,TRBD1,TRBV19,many,CASSKRQGRDEKLFF,TGTGCCAGTAGTAAGCGACAGGGGAGGGATGAAAAACTGTTTTTT